The present TCR beta chain was sequenced within a study of patients and donors after allogeneic stem cell transplantation. TCRdb processed the RT-PCR reads anew with MiXCR; each CDR3 protein has one entry. Of approximately 160,000 distinct CDR3 sequences listed, about 24% are singletons. This clonotype appeared many times. Trimming removed 3 bases at V and 0 bases at J, with 12 bases between. From germline, CDR1 is DFQATT and CDR2 SNEGSKA (reference sequence). The CDR3 consists of 15 residues. The J gene is TRBJ1-5, the V gene TRBV20-1; no definite D call. The sequence was collected from a human donor who was either an allogeneic HSCT recipient or a stem cell or donor lymphocyte infusion donor (not recorded which). It is not recorded whose cells these are; they may come from a transplant donor. The material sequenced was blood, either unsorted or a sorted T cell fraction (not recorded which). The CDR3 nucleotides read TGCAGTGCTAGTGGGCAGGCAGATAGCAATCAGCCCCAGCATTTT. The encoded protein is CSASGQADSNQPQHF.